One and the same sample provided the 23 T cell receptor beta chains below, sequenced in a study of CD8+CD57+ T cells in acquired aplastic anemia. For sequencing, patients were chosen who had shown expansion of CD8+CD57+ cells by flow cytometry. The template used for profiling TCR beta VDJ and CDR3 was genomic DNA. MiXCR, applied by TCRdb to the reads, yields one record per CDR3 protein. The sample lists a few hundred thousand distinct CDR3 sequences; under 60% were seen once. Sequencing was carried out using sorted CD4+, CD8+, or CD8+CD57+ T cells (not recorded which) from PBMCs. The source of these receptors is a human donor with aplastic anemia.

The chain joins TRBV10-3 to TRBJ2-2; D ambiguous. CDR3 size: 12 residues. V was shortened by 4 bases and J by 3 bases, with 3 bases between the two germline ends. Germline assignment: CDR1 ENHRY and CDR2 SYGVKD. The DNA of the CDR3 is TGTGCCATCAGTGTTCACACCGGGGAGCTGTTTTTT. It encodes CAISVHTGELFF.

The CDR3 sequence: CASSLGPGSNEQFF. CDR3 sequence (DNA): TGTGCCAGCAGCCTTGGACCGGGGTCCAATGAGCAGTTCTTC. J is TRBJ2-1 and V is TRBV2; a weak D match, TRBD2 (5 bases). Germline V CDR1 and CDR2: SNHLY, FYNNEI. The V and J ends lost 6 bases and 6 bases respectively, with 15 bases between them. This CDR3 region has 14 residues.

In its sample, this clonotype was seen many times. This chain connects TRBV6-6 to TRBJ2-3, with D uncertain. The germline V gene encodes CDR1 MNHNY and CDR2 SVGAGI (reference sequence). This CDR3 spans 17 amino acids. The V gene lost 0 bases and the J gene lost 2 bases, with 15 bases spanning the gap. CDR3 in amino acids: CASSYSRILVTTDTQYF. DNA for the CDR3: TGTGCCAGCAGTTACTCGAGAATTCTAGTCACCACAGATACGCAGTATTTT.

This clonotype has a count of ten or more. The chain joins TRBV19 to TRBJ1-5; D is unclear. The CDR3 sequence is 13 residues long. V lost 3 bases and J lost 5, with 8 bases in between. The germline V gene encodes CDR1 LNHDA and CDR2 SQIVND (reference sequence). The CDR3, as DNA: TGTGCCAGTAGTATCCCCTTCTATCAGCCCCAGCATTTT. Its protein is CASSIPFYQPQHF.

The chain uses TRBV7-9 and TRBJ2-7, with D possibly being TRBD1 (6 bases). In germline, CDR1 is SEHNR, CDR2 FQNEAQ (reference sequence). V lost 5 bases, J lost 5 bases, and 13 bases lay in between. The CDR3 contains 13 residues. In DNA form, the CDR3 reads TGTGCCAGCAGCCGGACAGCCAGCAACGAGCAGTACTTC. As protein: CASSRTASNEQYF.

The chain is built from TRBV9 and TRBJ1-6; possibly TRBD1 for D (6 bases). This CDR3 spans 14 amino acids. CDR1 is SGDLS, CDR2 YYNGEE, per germline. V lost 0 bases and J lost 9, with 10 bases in between. The CDR3 region is CASSVGQGISPLHF. DNA for the CDR3: TGTGCCAGCAGCGTAGGGCAGGGGATTTCACCCCTCCACTTT.

This clonotype was seen repeatedly, ten times or more. The gene calls are TRBV6-1 and TRBJ2-2, with D possibly being TRBD2 (5 bases). Trimming removed 8 bases at V and 13 bases at J, with 17 bases between. The CDR3 totals 12 residues. Germline CDR1 and CDR2: MNHNS and SASEGT. DNA for the CDR3: TGTGCCAGCGGCCCAACCGGGGTATCGCTGTTTTTT. It yields the protein CASGPTGVSLFF.

The chain joins TRBV24-1 to TRBJ2-3; 12 nucleotides line up with TRBD1. J gave up 7 bases and V 3 bases, and 7 bases lay outside the gene matches. Germline CDR1 is KGHDR and CDR2 is SFDVKD. This CDR3 has 16 amino acids. The CDR3: CATSDTGTGGKYTQYF. Written as DNA, the CDR3 is TGTGCCACCAGTGATACCGGGACAGGGGGCAAGTATACGCAGTATTTT.

This clonotype was seen a handful of times. This rearrangement joins TRBV10-1 to TRBJ2-5; 9 bases are a match to TRBD1. J lost 3 bases, V lost 9 bases, and 8 bases had no gene match. The CDR3 covers 14 residues. The germline CDR1 and CDR2 sequences are WNHNN and SYGVQD (reference sequence). The CDR3 here is CARGGGDREETQYF. The CDR3 nucleotides read TGCGCCAGAGGGGGTGGGGACAGGGAAGAGACCCAGTACTTC.

This clonotype was found a few times. The chain carries TRBV13 and TRBJ1-6; D is unclear. V gave up 0 bases and J gave up 10 bases, with 16 bases separating them. Germline V CDR1 and CDR2: PRHDT, FYEKMQ (reference sequence). This CDR3 comprises 16 residues. CDR3 protein: CASSLGAPGVGSPLHF. In nucleotides, the CDR3 is TGTGCCAGCAGCTTAGGAGCTCCCGGGGTTGGCTCACCCCTCCACTTT.

V and J are TRBV19 and TRBJ2-6; 9 positions agree with TRBD2. Germline CDR1 LNHDA, CDR2 SQIVND (reference sequence). The CDR3 is 14 residues long. V was pared by 5 bases and J by 12 bases, with 8 bases of the junction left unmatched. The chain's CDR3 is CASSGGGGVGVLTF. The CDR3 DNA is TGTGCCAGTAGTGGCGGGGGGGGGGTCGGCGTCCTGACTTTC.

The chain recombines TRBV19 with TRBJ2-4; 9 positions agree with TRBD1. The CDR3 is 19 amino acids. V lost 1 base, J lost 9 bases, and 19 bases stayed unmatched. CDR1 and CDR2 (germline): LNHDA, SQIVND (reference sequence). The CDR3 spells CASSIVTPDRDRVVSIQYF. The CDR3 DNA sequence: TGTGCCAGTAGTATAGTCACACCCGATCGGGACAGGGTTGTCAGCATTCAGTACTTC.

This clonotype was counted ten times or more. V gene TRBV5-1 combines with J gene TRBJ2-7, with D unresolved. Germline V CDR1 and CDR2: SGHRS, YFSETQ. This CDR3 has 11 residues. The V end was cut by 7 bases, the J end by 4 bases, with 9 bases between. As DNA, the CDR3 is TGCGCCAGCTCCGATAAATACGAGCAGTACTTC. Protein product: CASSDKYEQYF.

The chain is built from TRBV5-1 and TRBJ2-7, with D possibly matching TRBD1 (6 bases). CDR3 length equals 15 residues. Looked up from germline, CDR1 is SGHRS and CDR2 is YFSETQ. The V and J ends lost 4 bases and 5 bases respectively, with 19 bases between them. The CDR3 DNA reads TGCGCCAGCAGCCCGGACAGTAGGGTATTAAACGAGCAGTACTTC. Protein: CASSPDSRVLNEQYF.

In nucleotides, the CDR3 is TGCAGTGCTGGACACTCTGGCTACAATGAGCAGTTCTTC. Protein sequence: CSAGHSGYNEQFF. The rearrangement links TRBV20-1 to TRBJ2-1; a weak D match, TRBD1 (5 bases). The CDR3 is made up of 13 amino acids. V was shortened by 5 bases and J by 3 bases, with 11 bases between the two germline ends. Germline V CDR1 and CDR2: DFQATT, SNEGSKA (reference sequence).

A note on this clonotype: The junction departs from germline at one end; a sequencing error may be responsible. V is TRBV10-2 and J is TRBJ2-1; 11 positions agree with TRBD2. Germline values: CDR1 WSHSY, CDR2 SAAADI. The CDR3 has 18 amino acids. The CDR3 DNA reads as TGCGCCAGCAGGGGGGGACTAGCGGAACCAAGCTCCTACAATGGGCAGTTCTTC. Translation gives CASRGGLAEPSSYNGQFF.

CDR3 DNA sequence: TGTGCCAGCAGCTTGCCAGATACCTACGAGCAGTACTTC. This translates into CASSLPDTYEQYF. The chain employs TRBV11-3 and TRBJ2-7; D is unresolved. The germline gives CDR1 SGHNT, CDR2 YENEEA. V lost 3 bases and J 2 bases, leaving 8 bases between the germline ends. The CDR3 contains 13 residues.

There are many counts of this clonotype. The genes are TRBV20-1 and TRBJ1-2; perhaps TRBD1 as D (5 bases). CDR1 DFQATT and CDR2 SNEGSKA come from the germline V gene (reference sequence). V was pared by 6 bases and J by 8 bases, with 19 bases between. CDR3 length: 13 amino acids. The CDR3 DNA follows: TGCAGTGCGACCTACGTGGGGGGGGGGGGCTACACCTTC. This gives the protein CSATYVGGGGYTF.

This clonotype was observed a single time. V and J are TRBV20-1 and TRBJ2-3; maybe TRBD2 (6 bases). Trimming removed 1 base at V and 1 base at J, with 12 bases between. CDR1 is DFQATT, CDR2 SNEGSKA, per germline (reference sequence). The CDR3 contains 15 residues. The CDR3 loop reads CSARVPGEGTDTQYF. DNA of the CDR3: TGCAGTGCTAGAGTCCCGGGGGAGGGCACAGATACGCAGTATTTT.

The V gene is TRBV20-1, the J gene TRBJ2-6; tentatively, D is TRBD1 (6 bases). This CDR3 region has 17 residues. Trimming removed 2 bases from V and 2 bases from J, with 16 bases in between. From germline, CDR1 is DFQATT and CDR2 SNEGSKA (reference sequence). This CDR3 is CSARITGNLAGANVLTF. The CDR3 DNA reads as TGCAGTGCTAGAATCACAGGGAACTTGGCTGGGGCCAACGTCCTGACTTTC.

This chain links TRBV5-1 with TRBJ2-1, with D unresolved. The CDR3 loop spans 13 amino acids. The germline V gene encodes CDR1 SGHRS and CDR2 YFSETQ. V lost 2 bases, J lost 8 bases, and 11 bases lay in between. The CDR3 region has the DNA TGCGCCAGCAGCTTCGGTTTTGACGATGAGCAGTTCTTC. This translates into CASSFGFDDEQFF.

This clonotype was seen repeatedly, ten times or more. This chain links TRBV5-5 with TRBJ1-1, with no clear D. Germline values: CDR1 SGHKS, CDR2 YYEKEE (reference sequence). Between the trimmed V and J ends, which lost 4 bases and 0 bases, there was a span of 13 bases. The CDR3 covers 15 residues. This CDR3 is CASSPMVVVNTEAFF. In DNA, the CDR3 is TGTGCCAGCAGCCCGATGGTCGTAGTGAACACTGAAGCTTTCTTT.

In this sample, this clonotype turned up many times. This chain links TRBV29-1 with TRBJ1-5, with 9 bases lining up with TRBD1. Losses at the gene ends were 4 bases for V and 7 bases for J; bases not matched to a gene: 2. The CDR3 spans 12 residues. Per germline, CDR1 SQVTM and CDR2 ANQGSEA. The DNA for the CDR3 is TGCAGCGTTGGGACAGGGGAGCAGCCCCAGCATTTT. Encoded protein: CSVGTGEQPQHF.